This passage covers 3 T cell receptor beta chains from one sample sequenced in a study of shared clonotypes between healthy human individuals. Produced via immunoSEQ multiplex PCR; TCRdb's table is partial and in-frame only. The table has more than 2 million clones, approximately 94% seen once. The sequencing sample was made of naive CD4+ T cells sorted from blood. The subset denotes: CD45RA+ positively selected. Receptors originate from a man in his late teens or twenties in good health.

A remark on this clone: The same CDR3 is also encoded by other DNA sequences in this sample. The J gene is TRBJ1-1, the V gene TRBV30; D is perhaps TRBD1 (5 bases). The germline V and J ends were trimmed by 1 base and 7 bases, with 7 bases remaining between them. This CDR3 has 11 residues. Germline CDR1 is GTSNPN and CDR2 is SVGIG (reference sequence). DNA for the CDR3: TGTGCCTGGAGTGGGGACTTTGAAGCTTTCTTT. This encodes CAWSGDFEAFF.

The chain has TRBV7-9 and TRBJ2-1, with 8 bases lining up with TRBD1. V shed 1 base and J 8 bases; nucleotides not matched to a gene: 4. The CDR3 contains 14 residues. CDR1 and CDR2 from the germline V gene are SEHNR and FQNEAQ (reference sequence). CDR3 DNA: TGTGCCAGCAGCTTAGAACAGGGGGTCTATGAGCAGTTCTTC. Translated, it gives CASSLEQGVYEQFF.

The DNA for the CDR3 is TGTGCCAGCACTCTTAGGGAATCCTATGGCTACACCTTC. Translation: CASTLRESYGYTF. J is TRBJ1-2 and V is TRBV28; unclear D gene. V dropped 7 bases and J dropped 4 bases, with 13 bases sitting between them. Germline V CDR1 and CDR2: MDHEN, SYDVKM. This CDR3 is 13 amino acids long.